This record looks at one T cell receptor beta chain sequence and its context. This clonotype appeared many times. Its antigen is not yet known. Per-nucleotide qualities are absent, and no much larger clonotype sits a single base away. The treatment or condition label on this specimen signifies: live attenuated yellow fever vaccine strain. A standard Ficoll-Paque protocol was used to isolate PBMCs from peripheral blood. Dynabeads CD4 and CD8 positive selection kits were used to isolate the CD4 and CD8 T-cell fractions. RNA was extracted with TriZol from bulk PBMCs, CD4 and CD8 fractions, and dextramer-positive and dextramer-negative fractions. Synthesis of TCR cDNA relied on 5'RACE template switching, a step that introduced a universal primer site along with unique molecular identifiers. Priming of cDNA synthesis was performed from both the TCR alpha and TCR beta constant segments. Libraries were amplified in two PCR steps, with sample barcodes and sequencing adapters added in the second step. Libraries were sequenced on Illumina HiSeq 2500 (2x100 bp) or NovaSeq (2x150 bp). Processing in the source paper ran as follows. Reads were demultiplexed and collapsed into UMI consensus sequences with MIGEC, and V(D)J alignment was performed with MiXCR. Clonotypes responding to the vaccine were identified with edgeR on replicate PBMC samples, with the criteria of FDR below 0.01 and a log2 fold change above 5 up to day 15. CD4 or CD8 identity was assigned to each bulk clonotype according to whether the clonotype was present at higher abundance in the sequenced CD4 repertoire or the sequenced CD8 repertoire. TCRdb handled the public reads itself, with Q25 trimming in fastp and clone calling in MiXCR, and kept productive beta chains. Rows are combined by CDR3 protein, so each entry shows the most common genes and DNA. What appears here as the V and J calls and clone size reflects TCRdb's work, not the paper's. Counted in this sample were 90,000 to 130,000 distinct CDR3 sequences; under 9% of them appeared once. Of the sample, around 25% falls within the top ten clones.

From the germline V gene (reference sequence), CDR1 is DFQATT and CDR2 is SNEGSKA. V drops 5 bases and J drops 9 bases, leaving 13 bases in between. The CDR3 has 11 amino acids, counting the end cysteine and phenylalanine. The DNA shown is the 33-base CDR3, in frame from base 1. The data stem from a study of T cells after yellow fever vaccination (dated 2019 in TCRdb). In the study overall: Libraries from fractions with low cell numbers were prepared with the SMART-Seq v4 Ultra Low Input RNA kit. Two healthy male donors, one aged 18 to 30 and one aged 30 to 40 years, made up the cohort. Blood was collected at multiple timepoints before and after primary and secondary immunization, and bulk PBMC replicates and cell subsets were isolated. To follow T-cell clones before and after both primary and booster YFV17D yellow fever vaccination, bulk TCR alpha and beta repertoires underwent longitudinal sequencing. Beyond this particular receptor, the publication reports: A small share of clonotypes was detected in both CD4 and CD8 compartments, with the overlap likely arising from convergent recombination. The study included only two donors, which limits how far the findings can be generalized. Computational filtering was needed because FACS-sorted repertoires could contain abundant contaminating clonotypes from the bulk population. After the booster, most of the clones that had expanded following primary vaccination were detected again (approximately 96% of CD4 and roughly nine tenths of CD8), which suggests that memory was broadly maintained. Compared with the primary T-cell response, the secondary T-cell response was weaker but faster, peaking on day 5 rather than day 15.

The TCR sequence derives from a man under 40 who received the YFV17D yellow fever vaccine. Sequenced here: CD8+ T cells sorted from PBMCs, sampled 45 days after the yellow fever booster vaccination. The rearranged chain carries TRBV20-1 and TRBJ1-1, with TRBD1 perhaps the D gene, on 5 matching bases. DNA sequence: TGCAGTGCTCCCGGACAAGGCCAAGCTTTCTTT. The resulting protein is CSAPGQGQAFF.